The rows below give T cell receptor beta chains drawn from one sample of a study of T cells in localized non-small cell lung cancer. Only in-frame clones appear in the TCRdb table, and some are missing; sequencing was by immunoSEQ multiplex PCR. The table includes about 24,000 clones, more than 70% detected once. Sample: peripheral blood mononuclear cells, taken before any cancer treatment. The receptor source for this set is a woman aged 40-69 years with stage III lung adenocarcinoma. Both conserved end residues are part of each CDR3. Fields, in order: J gene, V gene, clone size, D gene, CDR3 protein, CDR3 DNA. A D gene is named only where the DNA matches it firmly. Clone size is stated in some rows and not others, as once, few, many or a class when expanded.

J: TRBJ2-2; V: TRBV29-1; size: -; D: -; CDR3: CSVDTTNTGELFF; DNA: TGCAGCGTCGACACAACGAACACCGGGGAGCTGTTTTTT
J: TRBJ2-3; V: TRBV10-1; size: -; D: TRBD1; CDR3: CASTEGQGSDTQYF; DNA: TGCGCCAGCACAGAGGGACAGGGCTCAGATACGCAGTATTTT
J: TRBJ1-5; V: TRBV19; size: -; D: -; CDR3: CASSPGEDRNQPQHF; DNA: TGTGCCAGTAGTCCCGGCGAGGATCGCAATCAGCCCCAGCATTTT
J: TRBJ1-3; V: TRBV5-6; size: once; D: -; CDR3: CASSFQGSGNTIYF; DNA: TGTGCCAGCAGCTTCCAGGGCTCTGGAAACACCATATATTTT
J: TRBJ2-2; V: TRBV5-1; size: once; D: -; CDR3: CASSLGSTGGGTGELFF; DNA: TGCGCCAGCAGCTTAGGATCTACCGGGGGCGGCACCGGGGAGCTGTTTTTT
J: TRBJ1-6; V: TRBV4-3; size: -; D: TRBD1; CDR3: CASSQGSGGASPLHF; DNA: TGCGCCAGCAGCCAAGGATCAGGGGGGGCTTCACCCCTCCACTTT
J: TRBJ1-5; V: TRBV6-5; size: -; D: -; CDR3: CASSWGGGQPQHF; DNA: TGTGCCAGCAGTTGGGGGGGCGGGCAGCCCCAGCATTTT
J: TRBJ2-3; V: TRBV7-3; size: -; D: TRBD2; CDR3: CASSELAGATDTQYF; DNA: TGTGCCAGCAGCGAACTAGCGGGAGCGACAGATACGCAGTATTTT
J: TRBJ1-1; V: TRBV7-9; size: -; D: TRBD1; CDR3: CASKGATGVTEAFF; DNA: TGTGCCAGCAAGGGGGCGACAGGGGTGACTGAAGCTTTCTTT
J: TRBJ2-7; V: TRBV18; size: -; D: TRBD1; CDR3: CASSSGTGEYEQYF; DNA: TGTGCCAGCTCATCAGGGACAGGGGAGTACGAGCAGTACTTC
J: TRBJ2-3; V: TRBV9; size: -; D: TRBD1; CDR3: CASSFQGADTQYF; DNA: TGTGCCAGCAGCTTCCAGGGGGCAGATACGCAGTATTTT
J: TRBJ1-2; V: TRBV10-2; size: -; D: -; CDR3: CASSEPSGAGIYGYTF; DNA: TGCGCCAGCAGTGAGCCGAGTGGGGCAGGGATTTATGGCTACACCTTC
J: TRBJ1-2; V: TRBV7-9; size: few; D: -; CDR3: CASSLETVNGYTF; DNA: TGTGCCAGCAGCTTAGAGACGGTGAATGGCTACACCTTC
J: TRBJ2-5; V: TRBV4-1; size: -; D: TRBD2; CDR3: CASSQRLAVLQETQYF; DNA: TGCGCCAGCAGCCAGCGACTAGCGGTCTTACAAGAGACCCAGTACTTC
J: TRBJ2-1; V: TRBV7-2; size: -; D: TRBD2; CDR3: CASSLTRGSNEQFF; DNA: TGTGCCAGCAGCTTAACGCGGGGGAGCAATGAGCAGTTCTTC
J: TRBJ1-2; V: TRBV7-9; size: -; D: -; CDR3: CASSLGEQRSSNYGYTF; DNA: TGTGCCAGCAGCTTAGGAGAACAGAGATCCTCTAACTATGGCTACACCTTC
J: TRBJ1-3; V: TRBV6-1; size: once; D: -; CDR3: CASSELSSGNTIYF; DNA: TGTGCCAGCAGTGAATTGAGCTCTGGAAACACCATATATTTT
J: TRBJ2-2; V: TRBV12-5; size: -; D: -; CDR3: CASGPKGVGELFF; DNA: TGTGCTAGTGGTCCCAAGGGAGTCGGGGAGCTGTTTTTT
J: TRBJ1-3; V: TRBV7-2; size: once; D: -; CDR3: CASSQQGYGNTIYF; DNA: TGTGCCAGCAGCCAACAGGGTTACGGAAACACCATATATTTT
J: TRBJ2-4; V: TRBV2; size: -; D: -; CDR3: CASCLRGGSEIAKNIQYF; DNA: TGTGCCAGCTGCCTTAGAGGGGGATCCGAGATAGCCAAAAACATTCAGTACTTC
J: TRBJ2-2; V: TRBV7-8; size: -; D: -; CDR3: CASSLGPSGTGELFF; DNA: TGTGCCAGCAGCTTAGGGCCCTCGGGCACCGGGGAGCTGTTTTTT
J: TRBJ1-2; V: TRBV27; size: once; D: -; CDR3: CASRGVLGGYTF; DNA: TGTGCCAGCAGAGGGGTTCTGGGTGGCTACACCTTC
J: TRBJ1-3; V: TRBV7-9; size: -; D: -; CDR3: CASSLRRGNTIYF; DNA: TGTGCCAGCAGCTTACGGAGAGGAAACACCATATATTTT
J: TRBJ2-5; V: TRBV6-1; size: few; D: -; CDR3: CASTSVWVSSPTQYF; DNA: TGTGCCAGCACAAGTGTCTGGGTCTCCAGCCCGACCCAGTACTTC
J: TRBJ2-3; V: TRBV27; size: -; D: -; CDR3: CASSLLDYTDTQYF; DNA: TGTGCCAGCAGTTTATTGGACTACACAGATACGCAGTATTTT
J: TRBJ2-3; V: TRBV6-6; size: few; D: -; CDR3: CASSPTDTDTQYF; DNA: TGTGCCAGCAGTCCGACAGACACAGATACGCAGTATTTT
J: TRBJ1-1; V: TRBV10-2; size: -; D: TRBD1; CDR3: CASRQGGEAFF; DNA: TGCGCCTCCAGACAGGGGGGTGAAGCTTTCTTT
J: TRBJ2-1; V: TRBV5-5; size: -; D: -; CDR3: CASSLTWLAEGATYNEQFF; DNA: TGTGCCAGCAGCTTGACGTGGCTAGCGGAGGGGGCGACCTACAATGAGCAGTTCTTC
J: TRBJ1-1; V: TRBV6-1; size: -; D: -; CDR3: CASSGLLNTEAFF; DNA: TGTGCCAGCAGTGGGCTCTTGAACACTGAAGCTTTCTTT
J: TRBJ1-4; V: TRBV7-9; size: -; D: -; CDR3: CASSLSGEGFEKLFF; DNA: TGTGCCAGCAGCTTATCAGGGGAGGGATTCGAAAAACTGTTTTTT
J: TRBJ1-5; V: TRBV2; size: -; D: -; CDR3: CASSERQINQPQHF; DNA: TGTGCCAGCAGTGAACGACAGATCAATCAGCCCCAGCATTTT
J: TRBJ2-5; V: TRBV5-1; size: -; D: -; CDR3: CASSLWDQETQYF; DNA: TGCGCCAGCAGCTTGTGGGACCAAGAGACCCAGTACTTC
J: TRBJ1-5; V: TRBV27; size: once; D: -; CDR3: CASAFGGGQPQHF; DNA: TGTGCCAGCGCCTTTGGAGGTGGTCAGCCCCAGCATTTT
J: TRBJ2-1; V: TRBV6-5; size: -; D: -; CDR3: CASRELSSSYNEQFF; DNA: TGTGCCAGCAGGGAACTCTCTAGCTCCTACAATGAGCAGTTCTTC
J: TRBJ2-3; V: TRBV7-2; size: -; D: -; CDR3: CASSLFIDTQYF; DNA: TGTGCCAGCAGCTTATTTATAGATACGCAGTATTTT
J: TRBJ1-2; V: TRBV19; size: -; D: -; CDR3: CASTPGAAYGYTF; DNA: TGTGCCAGTACTCCAGGGGCCGCCTATGGCTACACCTTC
J: TRBJ2-7; V: TRBV29-1; size: -; D: -; CDR3: CSENNFTVPYEQYF; DNA: TGCAGCGAAAATAATTTCACGGTCCCCTACGAGCAGTACTTC
J: TRBJ1-1; V: TRBV7-2; size: once; D: TRBD1; CDR3: CASSLRGRDSRGTEAFF; DNA: TGTGCCAGCAGCTTAAGGGGCCGGGACAGCCGGGGGACTGAAGCTTTCTTT
J: TRBJ2-2; V: TRBV27; size: -; D: -; CDR3: CASSTTTRNTGELFF; DNA: TGTGCCAGCAGTACAACGACGCGGAACACCGGGGAGCTGTTTTTT
J: TRBJ1-1; V: TRBV29-1; size: few; D: -; CDR3: CSVGKTNTEAFF; DNA: TGCAGCGTTGGCAAGACGAACACTGAAGCTTTCTTT
J: TRBJ1-1; V: TRBV6-1; size: few; D: -; CDR3: CASTRSGENTEAFF; DNA: TGTGCCAGCACCCGAAGCGGGGAGAACACTGAAGCTTTCTTT
J: TRBJ1-4; V: TRBV7-2; size: -; D: -; CDR3: CASSWGGSKEKLFF; DNA: TGTGCCAGCAGTTGGGGGGGGTCCAAAGAAAAACTGTTTTTT
J: TRBJ2-3; V: TRBV5-6; size: -; D: TRBD2; CDR3: CASSSDIAGVATQYF; DNA: TGTGCCAGCAGCTCCGATATAGCGGGAGTGGCTACGCAGTATTTT
J: TRBJ2-2; V: TRBV10-2; size: -; D: -; CDR3: CASRPRDTGELFF; DNA: TGCGCCAGCAGACCGAGAGACACCGGGGAGCTGTTTTTT
J: TRBJ1-3; V: TRBV25-1; size: -; D: -; CDR3: CASGLPGAGNTIYF; DNA: TGTGCCAGCGGCCTACCTGGGGCAGGAAACACCATATATTTT
J: TRBJ2-7; V: TRBV5-4; size: -; D: TRBD1; CDR3: CASSHGIAVTGAYEQYF; DNA: TGTGCCAGCAGTCACGGTATAGCAGTGACAGGGGCCTACGAGCAGTACTTC
J: TRBJ2-7; V: TRBV14; size: -; D: -; CDR3: CASSQGTFEQYF; DNA: TGTGCCAGCAGCCAAGGCACATTCGAGCAGTACTTC
J: TRBJ2-5; V: TRBV5-8; size: -; D: -; CDR3: CASHLAVQGTQYF; DNA: TGTGCCAGCCACTTAGCGGTTCAGGGGACCCAGTACTTC
J: TRBJ2-2; V: TRBV7-8; size: -; D: -; CDR3: CASSGGRKPGELFF; DNA: TGTGCCAGCAGCGGAGGACGGAAGCCCGGGGAGCTGTTTTTT
J: TRBJ2-2; V: TRBV29-1; size: -; D: -; CDR3: CSVVKGPGGELFF; DNA: TGCAGCGTTGTTAAGGGCCCAGGCGGGGAGCTGTTTTTT